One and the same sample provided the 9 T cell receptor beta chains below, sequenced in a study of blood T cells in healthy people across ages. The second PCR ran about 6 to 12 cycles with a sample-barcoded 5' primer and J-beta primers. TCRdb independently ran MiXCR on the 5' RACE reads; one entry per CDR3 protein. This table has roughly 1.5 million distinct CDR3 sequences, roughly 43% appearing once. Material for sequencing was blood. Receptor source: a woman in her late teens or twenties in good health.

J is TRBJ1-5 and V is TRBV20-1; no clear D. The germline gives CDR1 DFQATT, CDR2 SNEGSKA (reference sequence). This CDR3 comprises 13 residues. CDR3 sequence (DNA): TGCGGTTTCGGAGGAGGACCTGCCGGGGCCCAGCATTTT. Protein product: CGFGGGPAGAQHF.

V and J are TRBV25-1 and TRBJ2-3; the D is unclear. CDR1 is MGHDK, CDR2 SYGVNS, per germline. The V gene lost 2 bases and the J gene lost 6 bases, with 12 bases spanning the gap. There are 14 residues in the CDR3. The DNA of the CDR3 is TGTGCCAGCAGTGAAAATCGCATTCCGGATACGCAGTATTTT. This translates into CASSENRIPDTQYF.

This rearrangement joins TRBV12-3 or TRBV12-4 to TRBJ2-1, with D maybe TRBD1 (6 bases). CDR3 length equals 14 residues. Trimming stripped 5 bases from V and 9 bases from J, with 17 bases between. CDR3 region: CASSLIEGVGEQFF. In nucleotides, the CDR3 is TGTGCCAGCAGTCTCATTGAGGGGGTGGGTGAGCAGTTCTTC.

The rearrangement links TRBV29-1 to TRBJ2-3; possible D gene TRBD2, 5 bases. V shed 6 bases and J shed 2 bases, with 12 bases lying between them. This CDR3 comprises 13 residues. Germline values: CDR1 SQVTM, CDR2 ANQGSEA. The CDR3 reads CSVGNRNTDTQYF. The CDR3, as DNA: TGCAGCGTCGGGAACCGGAACACAGATACGCAGTATTTT.

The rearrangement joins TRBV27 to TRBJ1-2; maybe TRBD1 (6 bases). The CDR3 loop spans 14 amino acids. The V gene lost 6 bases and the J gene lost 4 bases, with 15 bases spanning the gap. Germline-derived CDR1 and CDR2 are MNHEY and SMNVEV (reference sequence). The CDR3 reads CASSPAGDTYGYTF. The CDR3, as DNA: TGTGCCAGCAGCCCGGCGGGGGACACCTATGGCTACACCTTC.

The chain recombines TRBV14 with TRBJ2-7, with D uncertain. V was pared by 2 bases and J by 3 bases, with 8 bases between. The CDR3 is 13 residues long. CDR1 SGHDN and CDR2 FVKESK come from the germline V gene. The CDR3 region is CASSQQVNYEQYF. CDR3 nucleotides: TGTGCCAGCAGCCAACAGGTAAACTACGAGCAGTACTTC.

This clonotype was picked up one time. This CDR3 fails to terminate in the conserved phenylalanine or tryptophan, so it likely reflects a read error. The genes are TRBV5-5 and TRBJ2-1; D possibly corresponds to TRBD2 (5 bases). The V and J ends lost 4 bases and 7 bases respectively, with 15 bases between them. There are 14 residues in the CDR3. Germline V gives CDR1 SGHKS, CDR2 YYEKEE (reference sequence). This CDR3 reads CASSHTRGGNEQFV. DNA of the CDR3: TGTGCCAGCAGCCACACTAGAGGCGGGAATGAGCAGTTCGTC.

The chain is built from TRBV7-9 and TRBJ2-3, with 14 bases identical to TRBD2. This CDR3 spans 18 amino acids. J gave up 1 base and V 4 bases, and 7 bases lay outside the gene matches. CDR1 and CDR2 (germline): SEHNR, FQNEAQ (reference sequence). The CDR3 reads CASSYGTSGGRGTDTQYF. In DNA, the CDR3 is TGTGCCAGCAGCTACGGGACTAGCGGGGGACGGGGCACAGATACGCAGTATTTT.

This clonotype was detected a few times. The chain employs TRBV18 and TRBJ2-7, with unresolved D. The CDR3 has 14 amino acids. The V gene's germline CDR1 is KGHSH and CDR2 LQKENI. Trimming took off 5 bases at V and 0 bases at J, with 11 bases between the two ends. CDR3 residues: CASSDSAASYEQYF. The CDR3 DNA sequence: TGTGCCAGCTCAGACTCAGCCGCCTCCTACGAGCAGTACTTC. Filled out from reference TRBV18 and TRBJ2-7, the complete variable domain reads NAGVMQNPRHLVRRRGQEARLRCSPMKGHSHVYWYRQLPEEGLKFMVYLQKENIIDESGMPKERFSAEFPKEGPSILRIQQVVRGDSAAYFCASSDSAASYEQYFGPGTRLTVT.